The entry that follows covers one T cell receptor beta chain sequence. The target antigen is unknown. The data derive from a study of molecular identifiers for immune sequencing clone quantification. Study-level results: In naive cells, under 1% of molecules belonged to clones above 20 RNA copies, against over 97% in effector cells.

Libraries of naive CD8 cells were prepared from 20,000 to 1,000,000 sorted cells using 10%, 30% or 50% RNA. TCRdb passed the PCR reads through MiXCR, listing each CDR3 protein once. Seen here are a few hundred thousand distinct CDR3 sequences, 24% observed once, and the top ten hold roughly 0.7%. This TCR derives from a human donor in good health. Some libraries in this study had Jurkat cell RNA spiked in. Sequencing was performed on naive CD8+ T cells from blood, with Jurkat cell RNA spiked in. As for subset: FACS-sorted CD8+CD4-CCR7+CD45RA+ naive T cells.

As DNA, the CDR3 is TGCAGCGCCCTTCTAGCGGGGGCTTCTTATACGCAGTATTTT. The encoded protein is CSALLAGASYTQYF. The rearrangement links TRBV29-1 to TRBJ2-3, with TRBD2 matching 10 bases. CDR1 is SQVTM, CDR2 ANQGSEA, per germline. The CDR3 has 14 amino acids. V shed 7 bases and J 7 bases; nucleotides not matched to a gene: 11.